The clone carrying this TCR beta chain appeared many times. Both iRepertoire HTBI primers and Arm-PCR of CDR3 regions were used to build the TCR beta libraries. Using its own MiXCR run on the multiplex PCR reads, TCRdb lists one record per CDR3 protein. The repertoire holds some 460,000 distinct CDR3 sequences, with roughly 16% as singletons. J gave up 8 bases and V 2 bases, and 10 bases lay outside the gene matches. Germline CDR1 is SNHLY and CDR2 is FYNNEI. The CDR3 spans 16 residues. This sample is part of a study of regulatory T cells in long-lasting Graves disease. Time point specified: newly diagnosed GD, antithyroid drugs for less than 3 months. TCR sequences were obtained from RNA taken from PBMCs. This same sample was also taken into another study, of T cells in Graves' hyperthyroidism and ophthalmopathy. That source reports: With the HTBI primer set, the TCR CDR3 went through a first round of RT-PCR.

The J gene is TRBJ2-1, the V gene TRBV2; 9 nucleotides match TRBD1. The TCR sequence derives from a man aged 35 to 55 with Graves disease. Source: peripheral blood mononuclear cells (PBMCs), taken at new diagnosis, from a patient treated with antithyroid drugs. CDR3 DNA: TGTGCCAGCAGTGAACAGACAGGGGGTATTCTTCATGAGCAGTTCTTC. Residues: CASSEQTGGILHEQFF.